Detailed here is one TCR beta chain. Antigen unknown. Only in-frame clones appear in the TCRdb table, and some are missing; sequencing was by immunoSEQ multiplex PCR. This table has about 54,000 clones, 75% to 90% appearing once. The data belong to a study of OX40 agonist ivuxolimab in advanced cancers. On the study more broadly: Every patient in dose escalation had hepatocellular carcinoma, melanoma, renal cell or head and neck cancer. Averaging approximately 60 years in age, with a range of roughly 20 to 90, the cohort was 82.7% male. General observations from the study: Among the lowest peripheral clonal expansion occurred in 0.1-3.0 mg/kg partial responders. Expanded clones were, on average, more numerous among CD8+ T cells than CD4+.

The receptor was isolated from an adult with an advanced solid tumor such as melanoma, head and neck, liver or kidney cancer. The material sequenced was CD4+ or CD8+ T cells sorted from blood, taken in a trial of the OX40 agonist ivuxolimab.

This CDR3 reads CSVLEVAGVDSPLHF. DNA for the CDR3: TGCAGCGTCCTGGAGGTAGCTGGGGTTGATTCACCCCTCCACTTT. The J gene is TRBJ1-6, the V gene TRBV29-1, with no clear D. V lost 6 bases to trimming and J lost 8 bases, with 20 bases between them. Germline CDR1 SQVTM, CDR2 ANQGSEA. This CDR3 spans 15 amino acids. Variable domain in full (rest from reference TRBV29-1 and TRBJ1-6): SAVISQKPSRDICQRGTSLTIQCQVDSQVTMMFWYRQQPGQSLTLIATANQGSEATYESGFVIDKFPISRPNLTFSTLTVSNMSPEDSSIYLCSVLEVAGVDSPLHFGNGTRLTVT.